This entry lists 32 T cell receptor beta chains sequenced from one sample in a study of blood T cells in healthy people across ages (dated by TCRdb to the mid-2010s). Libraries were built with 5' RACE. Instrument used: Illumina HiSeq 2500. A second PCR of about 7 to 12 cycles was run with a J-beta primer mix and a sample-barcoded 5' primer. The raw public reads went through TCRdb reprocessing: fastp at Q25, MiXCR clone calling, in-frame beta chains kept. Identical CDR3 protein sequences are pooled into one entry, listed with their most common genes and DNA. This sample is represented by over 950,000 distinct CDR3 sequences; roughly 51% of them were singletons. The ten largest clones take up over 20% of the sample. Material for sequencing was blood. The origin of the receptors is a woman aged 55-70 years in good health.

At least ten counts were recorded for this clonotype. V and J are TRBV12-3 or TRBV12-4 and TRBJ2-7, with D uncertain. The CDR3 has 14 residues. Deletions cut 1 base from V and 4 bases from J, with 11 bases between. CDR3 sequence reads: CASSLGPSNYEQYF. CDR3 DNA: TGTGCCAGCAGTTTAGGCCCCTCGAATTACGAGCAGTACTTC.

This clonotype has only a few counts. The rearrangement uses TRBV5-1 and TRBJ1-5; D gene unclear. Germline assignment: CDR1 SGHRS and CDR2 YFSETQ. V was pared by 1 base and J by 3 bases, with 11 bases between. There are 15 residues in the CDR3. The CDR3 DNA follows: TGCGCCAGCAGCTTGAACAGTGGGGTCAATCAGCCCCAGCATTTT. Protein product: CASSLNSGVNQPQHF.

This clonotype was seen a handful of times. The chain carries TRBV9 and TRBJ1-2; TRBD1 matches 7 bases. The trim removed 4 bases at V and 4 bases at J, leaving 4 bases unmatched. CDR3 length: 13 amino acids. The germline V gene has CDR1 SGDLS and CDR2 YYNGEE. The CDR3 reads CASSPGGPYGYTF. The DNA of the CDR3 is TGTGCCAGCAGCCCAGGGGGACCCTATGGCTACACCTTC.

The CDR3 DNA sequence: TGTGCCAGCAGTTGGTCGTTTGGGGCTCGGAATTCACCCCTCCACTTT. Protein: CASSWSFGARNSPLHF. The chain combines TRBV28 with TRBJ1-6, with D possibly TRBD1 on 5 matching bases. This CDR3 comprises 16 residues. Trimming shortened V by 4 bases and J by 7 bases, and 17 bases separated the two germline ends. Germline-derived CDR1 and CDR2 are MDHEN and SYDVKM.

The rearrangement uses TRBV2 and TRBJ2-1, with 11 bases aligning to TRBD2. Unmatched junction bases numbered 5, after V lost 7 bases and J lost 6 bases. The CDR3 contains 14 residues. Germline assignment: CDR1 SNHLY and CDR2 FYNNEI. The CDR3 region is CASTGLAVINEQFF. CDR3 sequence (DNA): TGTGCCAGCACGGGACTAGCGGTGATCAATGAGCAGTTCTTC.

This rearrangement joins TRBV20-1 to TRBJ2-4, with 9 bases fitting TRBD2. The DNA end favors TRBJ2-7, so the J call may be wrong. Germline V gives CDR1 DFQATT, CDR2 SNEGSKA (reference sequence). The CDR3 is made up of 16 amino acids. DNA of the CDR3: TGCAGTGCCCGCCCGCCTAGCGGGGCAGGTTTTTACGAGCAGTACTTC. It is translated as CSARPPSGAGFYEQYF.

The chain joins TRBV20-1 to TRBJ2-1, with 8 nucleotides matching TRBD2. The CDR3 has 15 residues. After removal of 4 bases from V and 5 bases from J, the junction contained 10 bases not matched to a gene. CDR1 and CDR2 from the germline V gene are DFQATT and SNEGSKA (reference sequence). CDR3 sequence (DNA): TGCAGTGCTAACACCGGGACTAGGCGTAACAATGAGCAGTTCTTC. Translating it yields CSANTGTRRNNEQFF.

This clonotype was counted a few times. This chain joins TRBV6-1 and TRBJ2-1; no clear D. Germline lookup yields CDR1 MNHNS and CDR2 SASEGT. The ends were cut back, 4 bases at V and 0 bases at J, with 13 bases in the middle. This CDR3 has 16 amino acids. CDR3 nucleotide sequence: TGTGCCAGCAGTGGCAACAATCCTAGCTCCTACAATGAGCAGTTCTTC. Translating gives CASSGNNPSSYNEQFF.

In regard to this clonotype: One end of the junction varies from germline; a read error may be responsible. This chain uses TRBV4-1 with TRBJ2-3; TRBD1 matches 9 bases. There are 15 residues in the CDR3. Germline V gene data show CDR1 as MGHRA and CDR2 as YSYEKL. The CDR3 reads CTSSLGQGRTDTQYF. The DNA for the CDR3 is TGCACCAGCAGCCTCGGACAGGGGAGGACAGATACGCAGTATTTT.

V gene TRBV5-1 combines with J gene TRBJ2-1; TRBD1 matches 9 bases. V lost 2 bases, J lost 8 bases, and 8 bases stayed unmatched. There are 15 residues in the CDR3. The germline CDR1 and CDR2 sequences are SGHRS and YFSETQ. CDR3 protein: CASSFDGQGIDEQFF. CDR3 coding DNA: TGCGCCAGCAGCTTCGACGGACAGGGGATCGATGAGCAGTTCTTC.

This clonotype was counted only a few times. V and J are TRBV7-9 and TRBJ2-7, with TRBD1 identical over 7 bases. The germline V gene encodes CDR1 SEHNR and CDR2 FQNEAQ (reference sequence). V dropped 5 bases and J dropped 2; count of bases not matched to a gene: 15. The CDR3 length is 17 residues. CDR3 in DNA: TGTGCCAGCAGCGAAAGTAGAAGACAGGGAAAAGCCTACGAGCAGTACTTC. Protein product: CASSESRRQGKAYEQYF. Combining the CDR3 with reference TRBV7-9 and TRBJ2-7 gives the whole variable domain DTGVSQNPRHKITKRGQNVTFRCDPISEHNRLYWYRQTLGQGPEFLTYFQNEAQLEKSRLLSDRFSAERPKGSFSTLEIQRTEQGDSAMYLCASSESRRQGKAYEQYFGPGTRLTVT.

The CDR3, as DNA: TGCAGTGCTAGCAAAGGGGACAGTTTAGCTTTCTTT. It codes for CSASKGDSLAFF. The rearrangement uses TRBV20-1 and TRBJ1-1; 7 bases fit TRBD1. Germline CDR1 is DFQATT and CDR2 is SNEGSKA (reference sequence). V trimming: 3 bases; J trimming: 10 bases; junction bases outside the gene matches: 8. CDR3 length equals 12 residues.

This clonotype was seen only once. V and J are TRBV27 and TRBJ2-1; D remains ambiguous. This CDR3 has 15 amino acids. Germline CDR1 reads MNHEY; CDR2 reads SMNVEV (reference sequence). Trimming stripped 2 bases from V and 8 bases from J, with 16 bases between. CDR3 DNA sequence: TGTGCCAGCAGTTTACAAGCGATCTTTGGGCATGAGCAGTTCTTC. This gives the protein CASSLQAIFGHEQFF.

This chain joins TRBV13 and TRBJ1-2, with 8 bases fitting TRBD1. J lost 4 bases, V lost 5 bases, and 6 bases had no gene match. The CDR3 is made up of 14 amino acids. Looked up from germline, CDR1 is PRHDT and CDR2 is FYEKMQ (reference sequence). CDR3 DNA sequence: TGTGCCAGCAGCCTCCAGGGGGCCGGCTATGGCTACACCTTC. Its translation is CASSLQGAGYGYTF.

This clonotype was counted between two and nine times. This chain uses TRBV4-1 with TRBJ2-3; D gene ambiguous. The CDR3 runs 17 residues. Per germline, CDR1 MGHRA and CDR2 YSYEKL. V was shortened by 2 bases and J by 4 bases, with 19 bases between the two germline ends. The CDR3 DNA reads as TGCGCCAGCAGCCAATCCCCAGACCAGATAGTAGCAGATACGCAGTATTTT. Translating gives CASSQSPDQIVADTQYF.

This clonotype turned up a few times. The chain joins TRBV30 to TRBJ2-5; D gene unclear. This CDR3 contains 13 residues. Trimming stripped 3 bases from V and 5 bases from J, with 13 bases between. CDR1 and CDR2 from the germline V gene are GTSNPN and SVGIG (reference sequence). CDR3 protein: CAWSPTGSETQYF. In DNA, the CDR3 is TGTGCCTGGAGCCCGACGGGTAGTGAGACCCAGTACTTC.

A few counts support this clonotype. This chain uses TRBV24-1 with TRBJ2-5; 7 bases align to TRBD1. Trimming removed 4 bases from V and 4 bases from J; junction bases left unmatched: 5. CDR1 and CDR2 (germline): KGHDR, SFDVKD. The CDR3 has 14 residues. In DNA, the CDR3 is TGTGCCACCAGTGACCCAGGGGGACGAGAGACCCAGTACTTC. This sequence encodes CATSDPGGRETQYF.

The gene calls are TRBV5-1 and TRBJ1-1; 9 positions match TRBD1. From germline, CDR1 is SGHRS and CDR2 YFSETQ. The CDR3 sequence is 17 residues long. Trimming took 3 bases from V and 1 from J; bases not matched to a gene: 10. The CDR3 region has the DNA TGCGCCAGCAGCTGGACCGGGACAGGGTCGGCGAACACTGAAGCTTTCTTT. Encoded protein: CASSWTGTGSANTEAFF. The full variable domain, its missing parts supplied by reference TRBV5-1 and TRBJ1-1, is KAGVTQTPRYLIKTRGQQVTLSCSPISGHRSVSWYQQTPGQGLQFLFEYFSETQRNKGNFPGRFSGRQFSNSRSEMNVSTLELGDSALYLCASSWTGTGSANTEAFFGQGTRLTVV.

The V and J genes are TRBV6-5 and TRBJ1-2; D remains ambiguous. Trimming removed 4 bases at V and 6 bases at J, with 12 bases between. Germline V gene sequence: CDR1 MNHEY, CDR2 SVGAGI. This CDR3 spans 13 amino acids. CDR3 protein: CASSLGAWNGYTF. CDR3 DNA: TGTGCCAGCAGTTTGGGAGCTTGGAATGGCTACACCTTC.

DNA of the CDR3: TGTGCCATCAGTGGACAGCCCACGAACTATGGCTACACCTTC. Its protein is CAISGQPTNYGYTF. The chain has TRBV10-3 and TRBJ1-2; TRBD1 might be the D (5 bases). V dropped 4 bases and J dropped 2 bases, with 11 bases sitting between them. The CDR3 spans 14 residues. Germline assignment: CDR1 ENHRY and CDR2 SYGVKD.

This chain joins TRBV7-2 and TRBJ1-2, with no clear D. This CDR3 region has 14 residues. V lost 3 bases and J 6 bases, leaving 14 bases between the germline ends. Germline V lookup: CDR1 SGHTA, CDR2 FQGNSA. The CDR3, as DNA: TGTGCCAGCAGCTTGTCCCTTCCTCCCAATGGCTACACCTTC. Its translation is CASSLSLPPNGYTF.

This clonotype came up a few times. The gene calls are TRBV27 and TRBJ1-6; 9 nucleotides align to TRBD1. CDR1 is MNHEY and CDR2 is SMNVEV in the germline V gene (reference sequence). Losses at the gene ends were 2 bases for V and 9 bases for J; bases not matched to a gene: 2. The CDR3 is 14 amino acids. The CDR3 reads CASSLLDRGSPLHF. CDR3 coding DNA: TGTGCCAGCAGTTTACTGGACAGGGGTTCACCCCTCCACTTT.

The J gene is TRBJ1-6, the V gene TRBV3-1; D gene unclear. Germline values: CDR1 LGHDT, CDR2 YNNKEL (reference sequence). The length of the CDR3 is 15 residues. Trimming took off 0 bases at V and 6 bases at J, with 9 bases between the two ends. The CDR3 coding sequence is TGTGCCAGCAGCCAAGACTCGGACCCTAATTCACCCCTCCACTTT. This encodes CASSQDSDPNSPLHF.

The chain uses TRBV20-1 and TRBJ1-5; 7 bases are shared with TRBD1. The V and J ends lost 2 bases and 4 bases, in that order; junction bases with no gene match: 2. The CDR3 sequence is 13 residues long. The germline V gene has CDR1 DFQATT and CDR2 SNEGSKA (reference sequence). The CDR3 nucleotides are TGCAGTGCTAGAAAGGGGGCAAATCAGCCCCAGCATTTT. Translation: CSARKGANQPQHF.

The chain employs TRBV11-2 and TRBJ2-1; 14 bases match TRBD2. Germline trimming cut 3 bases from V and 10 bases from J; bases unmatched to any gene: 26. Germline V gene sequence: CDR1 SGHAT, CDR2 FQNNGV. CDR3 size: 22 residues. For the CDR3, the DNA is TGTGCCAGCAGCTTGGGCAGACCCGGCCGACTAGCGGGAGGGGGGCCGAAATACGAGCAGTTCTTC. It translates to CASSLGRPGRLAGGGPKYEQFF.

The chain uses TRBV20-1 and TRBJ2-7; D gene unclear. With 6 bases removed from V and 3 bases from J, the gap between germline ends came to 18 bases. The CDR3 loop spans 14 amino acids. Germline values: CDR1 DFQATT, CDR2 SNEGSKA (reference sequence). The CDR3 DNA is TGCAGTGCCCCCGAGCTTTGGCCGCACTACGAGCAGTACTTC. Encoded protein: CSAPELWPHYEQYF.

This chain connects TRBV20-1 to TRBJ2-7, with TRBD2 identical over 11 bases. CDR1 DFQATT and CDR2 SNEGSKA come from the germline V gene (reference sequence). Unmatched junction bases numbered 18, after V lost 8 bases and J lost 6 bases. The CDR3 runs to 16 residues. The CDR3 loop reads CSPTPGPLAGVGEQYF. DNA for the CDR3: TGCAGTCCAACCCCAGGGCCACTAGCGGGAGTCGGCGAGCAGTACTTC.

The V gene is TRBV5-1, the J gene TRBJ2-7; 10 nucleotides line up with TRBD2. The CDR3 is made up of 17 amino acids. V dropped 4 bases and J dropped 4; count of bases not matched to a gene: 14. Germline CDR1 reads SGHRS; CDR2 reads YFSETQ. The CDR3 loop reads CASSLRQGWTSGYEQYF. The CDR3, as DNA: TGCGCCAGCAGCCTAAGACAGGGGTGGACTAGCGGTTACGAGCAGTACTTC.

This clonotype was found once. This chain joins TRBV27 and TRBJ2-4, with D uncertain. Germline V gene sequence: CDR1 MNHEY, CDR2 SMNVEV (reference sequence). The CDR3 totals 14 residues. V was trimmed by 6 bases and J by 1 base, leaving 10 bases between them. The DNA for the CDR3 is TGTGCCAGCAGAGGACGGTCCGCCAAAAACATTCAGTACTTC. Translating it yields CASRGRSAKNIQYF.

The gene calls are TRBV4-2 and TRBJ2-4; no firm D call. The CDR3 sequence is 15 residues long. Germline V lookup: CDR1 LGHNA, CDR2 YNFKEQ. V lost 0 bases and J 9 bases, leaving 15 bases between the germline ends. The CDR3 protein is CASSQDLATAGIQYF. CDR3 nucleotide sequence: TGTGCCAGCAGCCAAGATCTGGCGACTGCCGGCATTCAGTACTTC.

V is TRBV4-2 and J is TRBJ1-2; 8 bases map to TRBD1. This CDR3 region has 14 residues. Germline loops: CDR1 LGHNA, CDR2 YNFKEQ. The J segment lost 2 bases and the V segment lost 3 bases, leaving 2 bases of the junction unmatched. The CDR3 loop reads CASSHDRGNYGYTF. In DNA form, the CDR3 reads TGTGCCAGCAGCCACGACAGGGGAAACTATGGCTACACCTTC.

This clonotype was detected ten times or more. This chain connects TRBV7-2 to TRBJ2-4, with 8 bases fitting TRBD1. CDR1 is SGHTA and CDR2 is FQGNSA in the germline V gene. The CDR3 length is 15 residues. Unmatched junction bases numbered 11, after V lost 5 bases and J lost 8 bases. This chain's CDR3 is CASSPSQGAGYIQYF. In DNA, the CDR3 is TGTGCCAGCAGCCCCTCGCAGGGGGCGGGATACATTCAGTACTTC.